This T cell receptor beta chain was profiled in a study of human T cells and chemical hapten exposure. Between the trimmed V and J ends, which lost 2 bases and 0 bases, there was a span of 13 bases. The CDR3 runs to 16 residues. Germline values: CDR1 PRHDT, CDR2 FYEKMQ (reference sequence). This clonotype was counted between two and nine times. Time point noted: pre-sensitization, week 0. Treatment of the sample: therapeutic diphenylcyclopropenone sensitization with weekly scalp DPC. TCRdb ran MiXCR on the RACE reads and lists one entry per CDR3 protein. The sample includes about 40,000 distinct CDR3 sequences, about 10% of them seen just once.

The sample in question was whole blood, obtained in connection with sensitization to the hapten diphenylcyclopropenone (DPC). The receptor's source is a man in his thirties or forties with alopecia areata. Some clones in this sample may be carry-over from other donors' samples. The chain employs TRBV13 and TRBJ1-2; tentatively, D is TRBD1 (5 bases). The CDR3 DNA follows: TGTGCCAGCAGCTTATATTTGGGGGATTCTAACTATGGCTACACCTTC. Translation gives CASSLYLGDSNYGYTF.